The present entry profiles one T cell receptor (beta chain) with its context. These data come from a study of blood T cell repertoires in COVID-19. The CDR3 contains 13 residues. V was pared by 6 bases and J by 11 bases, with 16 bases between. TCRdb keeps only in-frame clones here, not all; method: immunoSEQ multiplex PCR. The table shows about 310,000 clones, with roughly 87% occurring only once. This chain joins TRBV12-3 or TRBV12-4 and TRBJ1-4; tentatively, D is TRBD1 (6 bases). Sequencing used PBMCs or T cells enriched from blood (not recorded which). The origin of this receptor is a woman younger than 35 who had recovered from COVID-19. In DNA form, the CDR3 reads TGTGCCAGCAGGCCTGGGGGCGTTTGGAAACTGTTTTTT. Protein sequence: CASRPGGVWKLFF.